The T cell receptor beta chain described here comes from a study of blood T cell repertoires in COVID-19. About the study: The analysed material was cDNA or gDNA that came from T cells, B-cell-depleted T cells, or PBMCs.

This CDR3 spans 17 amino acids. Germline lookup yields CDR1 LNHDA and CDR2 SQIVND (reference sequence). Unmatched junction bases numbered 12, after V lost 4 bases and J lost 7 bases. As originally analysed: Amplification from reference gene primers served as the basis for estimated nucleated cell counts. Method: immunoSEQ multiplex PCR; TCRdb's copy keeps in-frame clones and lacks some. That table gives V, J and clone size, and the DNA gave D and trimming. Among 250,000 to 400,000 clones listed, 85% to 90% were seen once. The sequencing sample was made of peripheral blood. The chain combines TRBV19 with TRBJ1-5, with 11 positions matching TRBD1. The source of this sequence is a woman in her twenties or thirties with COVID-19, enrolled during active disease. This CDR3 is CASSTPGQGAKGQPQHF. As DNA, the CDR3 is TGTGCCAGTAGTACTCCTGGACAGGGGGCCAAAGGGCAGCCCCAGCATTTT.